This T cell receptor beta chain was identified during a study of blood T cell repertoires in COVID-19. The table came from immunoSEQ multiplex PCR; TCRdb's copy has only in-frame clones and leaves some out. The sample holds some 400,000 clones, more than 80% seen once. The V end was cut by 6 bases, the J end by 13 bases, with 13 bases between. The CDR3 is 11 amino acids. CDR1 and CDR2 (germline): LGHDT, YNNKEL (reference sequence). Symptom resolution, clearance, or two negative PCRs marked donors in Cohort 3 as recovered. Sequencing was carried out using PBMCs or T cells enriched from blood (not recorded which). The chain employs TRBV3-1 (or the pseudogene TRBV3-2) and TRBJ2-1; D might be TRBD2 (6 bases). The clonotype was recovered from a man between 25 and 39 years old who had recovered from COVID-19. CDR3 sequence (DNA): TGTGCCAGCAGTCTCGGGGGACCTCAGTTCTTC. This translates into CASSLGGPQFF.